The 23 T cell receptor beta chains in this list originate from one sample, sequenced in a study of T cell responses to AZD1222 COVID-19 vaccine. Sequencing used immunoSEQ multiplex PCR; TCRdb keeps in-frame clones, though not all of them. The data contain about 97,000 clones, approximately 90% of them singletons. This specimen was peripheral blood, taken on day 0 of AZD1222 vaccination. The receptors come from an adult in good health.

The J gene is TRBJ1-6, the V gene TRBV19; no definite D call. Germline assignment: CDR1 LNHDA and CDR2 SQIVND (reference sequence). The CDR3 consists of 14 residues. The ends were cut back, 1 base at V and 8 bases at J, with 9 bases in the middle. CDR3 protein: CASSIGLRDSPLHF. The CDR3 DNA reads as TGTGCCAGTAGTATAGGGCTACGGGATTCACCCCTCCACTTT.

The chain combines TRBV9 with TRBJ2-5, with D tentatively TRBD1 (6 bases). V was shortened by 4 bases and J by 4 bases, with 11 bases between the two germline ends. CDR1 is SGDLS and CDR2 is YYNGEE in the germline V gene. The CDR3 totals 13 residues. CDR3 coding DNA: TGTGCCAGCAGCTTCTCAGGGGCAGAGACCCAGTACTTC. Protein: CASSFSGAETQYF.

This clone has just a few counts. The V and J genes are TRBV11-3 and TRBJ2-7; D is possibly TRBD1 or TRBD2 (5 bases each). V lost 4 bases and J 7 bases, leaving 8 bases between the germline ends. This CDR3 has 11 amino acids. Germline V gene data show CDR1 as SGHNT and CDR2 as YENEEA. The DNA of the CDR3 is TGTGCCAGCAGCTATGGGGGAGAGCAGTACTTC. It codes for CASSYGGEQYF.

This clone was observed a few times. The chain links TRBV21-1 to TRBJ1-5. TRBV21-1 is a recognized pseudogene. The CDR3 sequence is 13 residues long. This CDR3 reads CASSRGSNQPQHF. Written as DNA, the CDR3 is TGTGCCAGCAGCAGAGGGAGCAATCAGCCCCAGCATTTT.

V and J are TRBV6-5 and TRBJ2-1, with D hard to call. The CDR3 runs 16 residues. The V end lost 4 bases, the J end lost 0 bases, and 13 bases lay between the germline ends. Germline values: CDR1 MNHEY, CDR2 SVGAGI. CDR3 loop: CASSSTDGASYNEQFF. CDR3 nucleotides: TGTGCCAGCAGTTCAACCGACGGAGCCTCCTACAATGAGCAGTTCTTC.

The chain joins TRBV9 to TRBJ1-3; D unclear. The germline V and J ends were trimmed by 4 bases and 9 bases, with 20 bases remaining between them. The V gene's germline CDR1 is SGDLS and CDR2 YYNGEE. The CDR3 length is 15 residues. CDR3 in DNA: TGTGCCAGCAGCCAAGGAATCGGGCAGGCCTCCACCATATATTTT. Its translation is CASSQGIGQASTIYF.

This clone was picked up one time. CDR3 nucleotides: TGTGCCACCAGCAGAGCTAGCACAGATACGCAGTATTTT. It codes for CATSRASTDTQYF. V and J are TRBV15 and TRBJ2-3; unclear D gene. CDR3 size: 13 residues. Germline loops: CDR1 LNHNV, CDR2 YYDKDF (reference sequence). Trimming left V 1 base short and J 0 bases short, with 2 bases between.

The chain recombines TRBV6-5 with TRBJ1-4; D perhaps matches TRBD1 (5 bases). Looked up from germline, CDR1 is MNHEY and CDR2 is SVGAGI. The CDR3 length is 15 residues. V shed 5 bases and J shed 7 bases, with 17 bases lying between them. The CDR3 DNA reads TGTGCCAGCAGTAAACTACGTCTAAGGGGTGAAAAACTGTTTTTT. Amino acid sequence: CASSKLRLRGEKLFF.

The chain has TRBV15 and TRBJ2-7, with a weak D call TRBD2 (7 bases). CDR1 and CDR2 (germline): LNHNV, YYDKDF (reference sequence). This CDR3 is 14 amino acids long. The ends were cut back, 4 bases at V and 2 bases at J, with 12 bases in the middle. Written as DNA, the CDR3 is TGTGCCACCAGCAAGGGGGGGGCCCCCTACGAGCAGTACTTC. Its translation: CATSKGGAPYEQYF.

The genes are TRBV2 and TRBJ2-7; the D call may be TRBD1 or TRBD2 (5 bases each). The germline V gene has CDR1 SNHLY and CDR2 FYNNEI. The CDR3 runs to 13 residues. Deletions cut 3 bases from V and 2 bases from J, with 8 bases between. For the CDR3, the DNA is TGTGCCAGCAGTGATTGGGGGACCTACGAGCAGTACTTC. The encoded protein is CASSDWGTYEQYF.

V gene TRBV5-3 combines with J gene TRBJ1-5; 9 nucleotides align to TRBD1. TRBV5-3 is an ORF, and what it does is uncertain. CDR3 length: 14 amino acids. Trimming cost V 4 bases and J 5 bases; bases outside gene matches: 4. This chain's CDR3 is CARSRRDRDQPQHF. The CDR3 coding sequence is TGTGCCAGAAGCCGCCGGGACAGGGATCAGCCCCAGCATTTT.

The gene calls are TRBV24-1 and TRBJ2-3; D ambiguous. V was pared by 2 bases and J by 0 bases, with 5 bases between. Germline loops: CDR1 KGHDR, CDR2 SFDVKD. CDR3 size: 14 residues. This CDR3 is CATSDSFSTDTQYF. CDR3 DNA: TGTGCCACCAGTGATTCCTTTAGCACAGATACGCAGTATTTT.

V gene TRBV2 combines with J gene TRBJ2-4; 9 positions agree with TRBD2. The CDR3 contains 15 residues. V gave up 1 base and J gave up 9 bases; unmatched junction bases: 7. Germline V gene data show CDR1 as SNHLY and CDR2 as FYNNEI. CDR3 DNA: TGTGCCAGCAGTGAAGTGGCTAGCGGGGTGAGCATTCAGTACTTC. Translating it yields CASSEVASGVSIQYF. The entire variable domain, with the rest obtained from reference TRBV2 and TRBJ2-4, is as follows: EPEVTQTPSHQVTQMGQEVILRCVPISNHLYFYWYRQILGQKVEFLVSFYNNEISEKSEIFDDQFSVERPDGSNFTLKIRSTKLEDSAMYFCASSEVASGVSIQYFGAGTRLSVL.

The chain couples TRBV14 to TRBJ2-7; D ambiguous. Germline V CDR1 and CDR2: SGHDN, FVKESK. CDR3 length equals 12 residues. Between the trimmed V and J ends, which lost 2 bases and 4 bases, there was a span of 6 bases. The CDR3 sequence is CASSQSGYEQYF. CDR3 DNA: TGTGCCAGCAGCCAATCCGGGTACGAGCAGTACTTC. Using reference TRBV14 and TRBJ2-7 for the parts outside the CDR3, the full variable domain is EAGVTQFPSHSVIEKGQTVTLRCDPISGHDNLYWYRRVMGKEIKFLLHFVKESKQDESGMPNNRFLAERTGGTYSTLKVQPAELEDSGVYFCASSQSGYEQYFGPGTRLTVT.

V gene TRBV3-1 (or the pseudogene TRBV3-2) combines with J gene TRBJ1-4; TRBD1 matches at 10 bases. V was pared by 2 bases and J by 9 bases, with 9 bases of the junction left unmatched. Germline CDR1 and CDR2: LGHDT and YNNKEL (reference sequence). This CDR3 has 16 amino acids. CDR3 loop: CASSQRKTGGDQKLFF. In nucleotides, the CDR3 is TGTGCCAGCAGCCAACGGAAGACAGGGGGCGATCAAAAACTGTTTTTT.

The rearrangement joins TRBV14 to TRBJ1-1, with TRBD1 matching over 9 bases. J was trimmed by 5 bases and V by 4 bases; bases with no gene match: 5. The CDR3 sequence is 14 residues long. From germline, CDR1 is SGHDN and CDR2 FVKESK. The CDR3 region is CASSRNRGLTEAFF. Here the CDR3 DNA reads TGTGCCAGCAGCCGAAACAGGGGGCTGACTGAAGCTTTCTTT.

The chain combines TRBV7-3 with TRBJ1-1, with a weak D call TRBD1 (5 bases). CDR3 size: 14 residues. Looked up from germline, CDR1 is SGHTA and CDR2 is FQGTGA. Trimming removed 2 bases from V and 5 bases from J, with 12 bases in between. The CDR3 DNA is TGTGCCAGCAGCTTAGACGGGGAGGGGACTGAAGCTTTCTTT. As protein: CASSLDGEGTEAFF.

The chain recombines TRBV28 with TRBJ1-1, with 7 bases that match TRBD1. Germline V gene lookup returns CDR1 MDHEN and CDR2 SYDVKM. Losses at the gene ends were 2 bases for V and 1 base for J; bases not matched to a gene: 7. This CDR3 has 16 residues. Here the CDR3 reads CASSLDPKGANTEAFF. CDR3 DNA: TGTGCCAGCAGTTTAGACCCAAAGGGGGCGAACACTGAAGCTTTCTTT.

This chain joins TRBV5-1 and TRBJ1-2, with D possibly being TRBD1 (6 bases). CDR3 size: 14 residues. Trimming left V 2 bases short and J 4 bases short, with 12 bases between. CDR1 is SGHRS and CDR2 is YFSETQ in the germline V gene. This chain's CDR3 is CASSFTGTPYGYTF. For the CDR3, the DNA is TGCGCCAGCAGCTTCACAGGGACCCCCTATGGCTACACCTTC.

In this sample, this clone turned up a few times. V usage is TRBV6-5 and J usage is TRBJ1-1; TRBD1 matches at 9 bases. This CDR3 has 13 amino acids. Trimming took 7 bases from V and 12 from J; bases not matched to a gene: 12. Looked up from germline, CDR1 is MNHEY and CDR2 is SVGAGI. CDR3 residues: CASTTGGAKRTFF. The CDR3 nucleotides are TGTGCCAGCACTACAGGGGGCGCGAAAAGAACTTTCTTT.

The J gene is TRBJ1-2, the V gene TRBV12-5, with a tentative D call TRBD1 (5 bases). Germline CDR1 reads LGHNT; CDR2 reads FRNRAP. The V gene lost 0 bases and the J gene lost 1 base, with 15 bases spanning the gap. This CDR3 spans 17 amino acids. The CDR3 here is CASGLVSGLGGNYGYTF. The CDR3 DNA follows: TGTGCTAGTGGTTTGGTATCGGGGCTGGGGGGTAACTATGGCTACACCTTC.

Only a few counts were recorded for this clone. The chain links TRBV30 to TRBJ2-5; the D is unclear. The CDR3 spans 15 residues. Germline CDR1 and CDR2: GTSNPN and SVGIG (reference sequence). V lost 6 bases to trimming and J lost 2 bases, with 19 bases between them. Here the CDR3 reads CACHKPDGLQETQYF. CDR3 DNA sequence: TGTGCCTGCCATAAACCGGACGGGTTACAAGAGACCCAGTACTTC.

The chain joins TRBV19 to TRBJ1-3; D gene ambiguous. The germline V and J ends were trimmed by 4 bases and 0 bases, with 10 bases remaining between them. This CDR3 region has 15 residues. Germline loops: CDR1 LNHDA, CDR2 SQIVND (reference sequence). Here the CDR3 DNA reads TGTGCCAGTAGTAGGGGTGGCTACTCTGGAAACACCATATATTTT. Encoded protein: CASSRGGYSGNTIYF.